The entry below gives a single T cell receptor (beta chain) sequence along with its context. Antigen unknown. This sample was taken from a study of CD8+ T cells in alopecia areata. Across the whole study: Patients remained on tofacitinib for 6 to 18 months and then went 6 months without it.

The CDR3 is made up of 14 amino acids. CDR1 is MNHNY and CDR2 is SVGAGI in the germline V gene (reference sequence). Trimming took off 5 bases at V and 5 bases at J, with 14 bases between the two ends. The treatment is: oral pan-JAK inhibitor, 5-10 mg twice daily. Sequencing relied on a cDNA template that was reverse transcribed from extracted RNA. Generated by immunoSEQ multiplex PCR, the TCRdb table keeps only in-frame clones and is missing some. Here the sample spans around 86,000 clones, around 70% being singletons. Study observations and caveats: Scalp sample sequencing also detects resident alphabeta T cells of normal skin.

Here the sequenced sample was CD8+ T cells sorted from blood, taken at approximately week 45, from a patient treated with tofacitinib. The source is a human donor with alopecia areata. This sequence joins TRBV6-6 and TRBJ2-3, with D unresolved. The CDR3 is CASSRTRNRDTQYF. CDR3 bases: TGTGCCAGCAGTCGAACGAGAAATAGAGATACGCAGTATTTT.